The sequence of this T cell receptor beta chain was determined in a study of blood T cell repertoires in COVID-19. About the research overall: The United States, Italy and Spain provided the acute and convalescent COVID-19 samples. Sample material is recorded as cDNA or gDNA derived from T cells, B-cell-depleted T cells, or PBMCs.

In the original workflow: The assay estimated nucleated cells by amplifying reference gene primers. Assay used: immunoSEQ multiplex PCR; TCRdb lists only in-frame clones, some missing. For V, J and clone size, that table is used; D and trimming come from the DNA. The table includes around 230,000 clones, roughly 90% detected once. Unmatched junction bases numbered 14, after V lost 7 bases and J lost 2 bases. In germline, CDR1 is LNHDA, CDR2 SQIVND (reference sequence). This CDR3 contains 18 residues. Sequenced input: peripheral blood. The rearrangement joins TRBV19 to TRBJ1-1; 12 bases align to TRBD1. The receptor was derived from a man between 25 and 39 years old who had recovered from COVID-19. The CDR3 DNA reads as TGTGCCAGTACCCCTAGGAGGGGGACAGGGGGCGGCAACACTGAAGCTTTCTTT. As protein: CASTPRRGTGGGNTEAFF.